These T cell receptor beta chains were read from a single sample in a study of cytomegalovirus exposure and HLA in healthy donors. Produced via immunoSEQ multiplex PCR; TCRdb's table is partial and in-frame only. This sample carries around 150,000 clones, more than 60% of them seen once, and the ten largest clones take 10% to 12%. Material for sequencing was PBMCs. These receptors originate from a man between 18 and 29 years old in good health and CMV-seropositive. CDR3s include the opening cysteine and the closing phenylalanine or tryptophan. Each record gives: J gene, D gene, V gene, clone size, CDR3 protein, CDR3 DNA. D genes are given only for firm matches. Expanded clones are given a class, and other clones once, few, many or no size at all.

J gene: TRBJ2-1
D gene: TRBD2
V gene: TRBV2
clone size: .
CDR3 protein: CASSVRLAGGTDEQFF
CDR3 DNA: TGTGCCAGCAGTGTCCGGCTAGCGGGAGGGACTGATGAGCAGTTCTTC

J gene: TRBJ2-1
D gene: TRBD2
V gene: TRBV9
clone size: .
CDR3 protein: CASSVFGLAGDSDEQFF
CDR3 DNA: TGTGCCAGCAGCGTCTTTGGACTAGCGGGAGATTCTGATGAGCAGTTCTTC

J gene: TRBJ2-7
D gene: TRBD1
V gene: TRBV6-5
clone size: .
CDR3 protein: CASSPDRTNEQYF
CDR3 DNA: TGTGCCAGCAGCCCGGACAGGACGAACGAGCAGTACTTC

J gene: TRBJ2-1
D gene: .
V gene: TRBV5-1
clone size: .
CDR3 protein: CASSLESLSYNEQFF
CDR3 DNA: TGCGCCAGCAGCTTGGAGAGCCTCTCCTACAATGAGCAGTTCTTC

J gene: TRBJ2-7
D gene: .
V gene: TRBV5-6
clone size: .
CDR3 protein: CASSLVGSEYEQYF
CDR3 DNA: TGTGCCAGCAGCTTGGTCGGGAGTGAATACGAGCAGTACTTC

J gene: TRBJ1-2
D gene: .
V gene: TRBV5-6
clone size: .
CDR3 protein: CASSPDEESNYGYTF
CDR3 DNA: TGTGCCAGCAGCCCTGACGAGGAAAGCAACTATGGCTACACCTTC

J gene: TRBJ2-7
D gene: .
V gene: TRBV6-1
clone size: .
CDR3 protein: CASWGTTGNYEQYF
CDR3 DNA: TGTGCCAGTTGGGGGACGACAGGAAACTACGAGCAGTACTTC

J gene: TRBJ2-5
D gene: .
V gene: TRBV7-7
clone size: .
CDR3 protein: CASSLDEGSTQYF
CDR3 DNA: TGTGCTAGCAGCTTGGACGAGGGAAGCACCCAGTACTTC

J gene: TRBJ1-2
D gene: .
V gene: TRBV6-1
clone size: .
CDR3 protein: CASSEGTPGTYGYTF
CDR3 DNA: TGTGCCAGCAGTGAAGGCACACCGGGTACCTATGGCTACACCTTC

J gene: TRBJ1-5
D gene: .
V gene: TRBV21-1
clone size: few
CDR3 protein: CASSKDGGRRGNQPQHF
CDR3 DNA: TGTGCCAGCAGCAAAGACGGGGGGCGCCGGGGCAATCAGCCCCAGCATTTT

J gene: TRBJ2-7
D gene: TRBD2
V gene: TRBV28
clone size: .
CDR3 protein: CASSSLRASGTYEQYF
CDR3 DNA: TGTGCCAGCAGTAGCCTCCGGGCTAGCGGTACCTACGAGCAGTACTTC